The next 26 T cell receptor beta chains were all read from a single sample in a study of T cells in localized non-small cell lung cancer. Data came from immunoSEQ multiplex PCR; TCRdb stores just in-frame clones and leaves some out. The table records 1,500 to 2,000 clones, 20% to 25% of them present only once. Source: normal lung tissue next to the tumor, taken before any cancer treatment. These receptors were collected from a man aged 18 to 49 with stage I lung adenocarcinoma.

This clone rates as large. V is TRBV19 and J is TRBJ1-6, with D uncertain. CDR1 and CDR2 (germline): LNHDA, SQIVND (reference sequence). The CDR3 sequence is 15 residues long. Trimming left V 10 bases short and J 9 bases short, with 22 bases between. CDR3 region: CATSSSDYESSPLHF. The CDR3 DNA follows: TGTGCCACCTCGTCCAGTGATTACGAAAGTTCACCCCTCCACTTT.

By sample fraction, this clone is medium-sized. V is TRBV6-8 and J is TRBJ1-1; TRBD1 matches 10 bases. The germline V gene encodes CDR1 MNHGY and CDR2 SAAAGT. The J segment lost 0 bases and the V segment lost 6 bases, leaving 4 bases of the junction unmatched. This CDR3 is built from 15 residues. CDR3 residues: CASRRDRGMNTEAFF. CDR3 DNA sequence: TGTGCCAGCAGAAGGGACAGGGGCATGAACACTGAAGCTTTCTTT.

There are a few counts of this clone. The gene calls are TRBV4-1 and TRBJ2-5, with a tentative D call TRBD1 (5 bases). The CDR3 loop spans 13 amino acids. The V end lost 0 bases, the J end lost 3 bases, and 5 bases lay between the germline ends. CDR1 is MGHRA, CDR2 YSYEKL, per germline. CDR3 nucleotide sequence: TGCGCCAGCAGCCAAGAAGGGGAAGAGACCCAGTACTTC. Its protein is CASSQEGEETQYF.

V gene TRBV10-3 combines with J gene TRBJ1-4; D may be TRBD1 (6 bases). Germline loops: CDR1 ENHRY, CDR2 SYGVKD. The CDR3 has 13 amino acids. Trimming left V 7 bases short and J 8 bases short, with 14 bases between. The CDR3 DNA reads as TGTGCCATCAAGGGACAAATAAGGGAAAAACTGTTTTTT. Translation: CAIKGQIREKLFF.

This clone was found a few times. V is TRBV6-8 and J is TRBJ1-4, with 9 bases fitting TRBD1. From germline, CDR1 is MNHGY and CDR2 SAAAGT. The CDR3 covers 14 residues. V shed 7 bases, J shed 10 bases, and the junction held 10 bases outside the gene matches. CDR3 coding DNA: TGTGCCAGCACTTGGGGACAGGGAAGCGGAAAACTGTTTTTT. Its translation: CASTWGQGSGKLFF.

V gene TRBV7-6 combines with J gene TRBJ2-2; D unresolved. This CDR3 is built from 14 residues. CDR1 is SGHVS, CDR2 FNYEAQ, per germline. Trimming shortened V by 6 bases and J by 2 bases, and 10 bases separated the two germline ends. The CDR3 is CASSLLPNTGELFF. CDR3 bases: TGTGCCAGCAGTTTACTCCCTAACACCGGGGAGCTGTTTTTT.

This clone was found a few times. The chain carries TRBV11-3 and TRBJ2-1, with 7 bases lining up with TRBD2. V lost 3 bases and J lost 0; bases outside the gene matches: 5. There are 16 residues in the CDR3. Per germline, CDR1 SGHNT and CDR2 YENEEA. CDR3 amino acids: CASSLGGDRSYNEQFF. The CDR3 bases are TGTGCCAGCAGCTTGGGGGGGGACCGCTCCTACAATGAGCAGTTCTTC.

The chain joins TRBV25-1 to TRBJ1-6, with D perhaps matching TRBD1 (5 bases). The CDR3 spans 15 residues. Trimming left V 7 bases short and J 6 bases short, with 16 bases between. Germline loops: CDR1 MGHDK, CDR2 SYGVNS. In DNA form, the CDR3 reads TGTGCCAGCACCCCGGACACTGGGGGTAATTCACCCCTCCACTTT. Translating it yields CASTPDTGGNSPLHF.

This clone appeared a few times. The chain uses TRBV11-3 and TRBJ2-5; D is possibly TRBD2 (5 bases). The CDR3 is 14 residues long. Trimming cost V 3 bases and J 2 bases, with 10 bases left between them. Germline CDR1 reads SGHNT; CDR2 reads YENEEA. CDR3 nucleotide sequence: TGTGCCAGCAGCTTGATCGGGATGCAAGAGACCCAGTACTTC. This codes for CASSLIGMQETQYF.

This clone has a handful of counts. The CDR3 sequence: CASSLGQNFWTIYF. The DNA of the CDR3 is TGTGCCAGCAGCTTGGGGCAGAACTTTTGGACCATATATTTT. The chain employs TRBV11-3 and TRBJ1-3, with D perhaps TRBD1 (5 bases). The CDR3 has 14 amino acids. Trimming shortened V by 3 bases and J by 10 bases, and 16 bases separated the two germline ends. The germline V gene has CDR1 SGHNT and CDR2 YENEEA.

This rearrangement joins TRBV6-8 to TRBJ2-7; possible D gene TRBD2, 6 bases. Germline V gives CDR1 MNHGY, CDR2 SAAAGT. Trimming removed 8 bases from V and 3 bases from J, with 17 bases in between. This CDR3 is 14 amino acids long. In DNA form, the CDR3 reads TGTGCCAGCTCACCCTTGGAGGGGTACTACGAGCAGTACTTC. Its translation: CASSPLEGYYEQYF.

This chain joins TRBV6-8 and TRBJ2-5; TRBD2 might be the D (6 bases). The CDR3 has 16 amino acids. Germline CDR1 and CDR2: MNHGY and SAAAGT. V lost 2 bases, J lost 4 bases, and 17 bases lay in between. The CDR3 DNA is TGTGCCAGCAGTTACACAGGAGGGTGGGGAAGAGAGACCCAGTACTTC. Translating it yields CASSYTGGWGRETQYF.

The rearrangement uses TRBV19 and TRBJ1-2, with D possibly being TRBD1 (5 bases). Germline V gene sequence: CDR1 LNHDA, CDR2 SQIVND (reference sequence). This CDR3 has 15 amino acids. The V gene lost 9 bases and the J gene lost 4 bases, with 21 bases spanning the gap. The CDR3 region has the DNA TGTGCCAGCGCCCTTACGGGACCGATACCCTATGGCTACACCTTC. It specifies CASALTGPIPYGYTF.

This chain connects TRBV30 to TRBJ1-5; D is unclear. Deletions cut 0 bases from V and 4 bases from J, with 7 bases between. The CDR3 spans 13 residues. In germline, CDR1 is GTSNPN, CDR2 SVGIG (reference sequence). The DNA for the CDR3 is TGTGCCTGGAGTGTTGATCGGAATCAGCCCCAGCATTTT. Its protein is CAWSVDRNQPQHF.

V gene TRBV30 combines with J gene TRBJ1-2; D not resolved. Per germline, CDR1 GTSNPN and CDR2 SVGIG (reference sequence). The CDR3 covers 11 residues. V lost 3 bases and J lost 4, with 6 bases in between. The DNA for the CDR3 is TGTGCCTGGAGCGAGGGCTATGGCTACACCTTC. Its protein is CAWSEGYGYTF.

The chain recombines TRBV11-3 with TRBJ1-1, with no clear D. The germline V and J ends were trimmed by 5 bases and 0 bases, with 10 bases remaining between them. The CDR3 extends over 14 amino acids. Per germline, CDR1 SGHNT and CDR2 YENEEA. CDR3 sequence (DNA): TGTGCCAGCAGCGAAGGCAGTATGAACACTGAAGCTTTCTTT. This translates into CASSEGSMNTEAFF. Variable domain in full (rest from reference TRBV11-3 and TRBJ1-1): EAGVVQSPRYKIIEKKQPVAFWCNPISGHNTLYWYLQNLGQGPELLIRYENEEAVDDSQLPKDRFSAERLKGVDSTLKIQPAELGDSAVYLCASSEGSMNTEAFFGQGTRLTVV.

This clone was counted between two and nine times. The rearrangement uses TRBV30 and TRBJ1-6; D uncertain. This CDR3 is 12 amino acids long. Germline-derived CDR1 and CDR2 are GTSNPN and SVGIG (reference sequence). V lost 3 bases and J 14 bases, leaving 14 bases between the germline ends. The CDR3 is CAWSGGPVSLHF. CDR3 coding DNA: TGTGCCTGGAGCGGAGGTCCGGTATCCCTCCACTTT.

This clone appeared a few times. This chain links TRBV6-8 with TRBJ1-5; 8 nucleotides line up with TRBD1. The length of the CDR3 is 18 residues. CDR1 is MNHGY, CDR2 SAAAGT, per germline. V shed 4 bases and J 3 bases; nucleotides not matched to a gene: 14. The CDR3 region has the DNA TGTGCCAGCAGTTCGGAACCGAGGACAGGGTTTCTCAATCAGCCCCAGCATTTT. Amino acids: CASSSEPRTGFLNQPQHF.

In its sample, this clone was seen a few times. The rearrangement uses TRBV7-2 and TRBJ1-1, with D perhaps TRBD1 (5 bases). The germline V and J ends were trimmed by 6 bases and 5 bases, with 13 bases remaining between them. The CDR3 loop spans 13 amino acids. CDR1 SGHTA and CDR2 FQGNSA come from the germline V gene. CDR3 sequence reads: CASRRGGETEAFF. CDR3 sequence (DNA): TGTGCCAGCAGGAGGGGTGGCGAGACTGAAGCTTTCTTT.

This clone has a handful of counts. This sequence joins TRBV6-8 and TRBJ1-2; TRBD1 might be the D (6 bases). CDR3 size: 12 residues. Germline V gene data show CDR1 as MNHGY and CDR2 as SAAAGT. Trimming removed 10 bases at V and 8 bases at J, with 17 bases between. The CDR3 loop reads CAIRDTGSGYTF. The DNA for the CDR3 is TGTGCCATCAGGGACACAGGGTCCGGCTACACCTTC.

This clone came up a few times. V and J are TRBV6-1 and TRBJ2-7; D uncertain. The V and J ends lost 1 base and 0 bases respectively, with 10 bases between them. Germline CDR1 and CDR2: MNHNS and SASEGT. The CDR3 consists of 15 residues. The CDR3 sequence: CASSEDEVGSYEQYF. CDR3 nucleotide sequence: TGTGCCAGCAGTGAAGACGAAGTAGGCTCCTACGAGCAGTACTTC.

This clone is labeled as medium-sized. The genes are TRBV6-8 and TRBJ1-5; D is uncertain. Trimming left V 4 bases short and J 1 base short, with 8 bases between. The V gene's germline CDR1 is MNHGY and CDR2 SAAAGT. The CDR3 has 14 residues. The CDR3: CASSSSDSNQPQHF. CDR3 nucleotides: TGTGCCAGCAGTTCCTCCGACAGCAATCAGCCCCAGCATTTT.

This clone was observed a few times. The chain couples TRBV6-8 to TRBJ1-1, with TRBD1 matching over 8 bases. Germline CDR1 reads MNHGY; CDR2 reads SAAAGT. V was pared by 6 bases and J by 4 bases, with 10 bases of the junction left unmatched. CDR3 size: 15 residues. The CDR3 loop is CASRLQGDWGTEAFF. The CDR3 DNA reads TGTGCCAGCAGACTACAGGGGGATTGGGGCACTGAAGCTTTCTTT.

This clone was observed a handful of times. The J gene is TRBJ2-4, the V gene TRBV11-3, with D possibly matching TRBD2 (6 bases). The ends were cut back, 5 bases at V and 0 bases at J, with 14 bases in the middle. There are 16 residues in the CDR3. Germline CDR1 SGHNT, CDR2 YENEEA. The CDR3 coding sequence is TGTGCCAGCAGCCCCCGGCGGGGCTCAGCCAAAAACATTCAGTACTTC. Translated, it gives CASSPRRGSAKNIQYF.

This chain joins TRBV23-1 and TRBJ1-1, with D unclear. TRBV23-1 is an ORF for which the function is uncertain. V was clipped by 2 bases and J by 0 bases, with 10 bases between them. The CDR3 spans 15 residues. The chain's CDR3 is CASSQPTIMNTEAFF. DNA of the CDR3: TGCGCCAGCAGTCAACCCACCATTATGAACACTGAAGCTTTCTTT.

The gene calls are TRBV19 and TRBJ1-5; D is ambiguous. This CDR3 comprises 13 residues. V lost 9 bases and J lost 7, with 16 bases in between. CDR1 and CDR2 (germline): LNHDA, SQIVND (reference sequence). CDR3 sequence (DNA): TGTGCCAGCCTCGGATTGGTTGGCCAGCCCCAGCATTTT. Translation: CASLGLVGQPQHF.